The entry that follows covers one T cell receptor (beta chain) sequence. This sample was included in a study of blood T cell repertoires in COVID-19. Study overall: Acute and convalescent COVID-19 specimens originated in the United States, Italy and Spain.

Assay used: immunoSEQ multiplex PCR; TCRdb lists only in-frame clones, some missing. The repertoire holds some 45,000 clones, with 92% as singletons. Per germline, CDR1 LNHDA and CDR2 SQIVND (reference sequence). The CDR3 has 14 residues. V trimming: 6 bases; J trimming: 3 bases; junction bases outside the gene matches: 3. The chain has TRBV19 and TRBJ2-2, with 8 bases aligning to TRBD1. Material: peripheral blood. The sequence was obtained from a human donor in a cohort sampled during active COVID-19. CDR3 amino acids: CASRKQGDTGELFF. In nucleotides, the CDR3 is TGTGCCAGTAGGAAACAGGGGGACACCGGGGAGCTGTTTTTT.